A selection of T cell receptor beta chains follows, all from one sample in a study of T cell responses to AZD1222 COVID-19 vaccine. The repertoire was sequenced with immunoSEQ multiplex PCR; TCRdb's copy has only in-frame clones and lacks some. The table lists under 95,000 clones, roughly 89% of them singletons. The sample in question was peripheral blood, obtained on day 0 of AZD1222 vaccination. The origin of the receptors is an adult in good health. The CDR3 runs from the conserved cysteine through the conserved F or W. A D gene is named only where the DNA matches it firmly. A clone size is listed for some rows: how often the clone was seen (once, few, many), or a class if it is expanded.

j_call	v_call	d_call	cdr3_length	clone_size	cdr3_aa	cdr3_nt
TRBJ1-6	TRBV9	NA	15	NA	CASGPSGPHQSPLHF	TGTGCCAGCGGCCCATCCGGGCCCCATCAATCCCCCCTCCACTTT
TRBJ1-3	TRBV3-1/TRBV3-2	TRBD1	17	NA	CASSPVTDRVSGNTIYF	TGTGCCAGCAGCCCAGTTACCGACAGGGTTTCTGGAAACACCATATATTTT
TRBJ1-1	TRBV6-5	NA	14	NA	CASSVRRDPTEAFF	TGTGCCAGCAGCGTACGACGGGATCCAACTGAAGCTTTCTTT
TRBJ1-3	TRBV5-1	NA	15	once	CASSSNPASGNTIYF	TGCGCCAGCAGCTCGAACCCTGCCTCTGGAAACACCATATATTTT
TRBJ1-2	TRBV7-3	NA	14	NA	CASSLTGTNHGYTF	TGTGCCAGCAGCTTAACCGGGACAAACCATGGCTACACCTTC
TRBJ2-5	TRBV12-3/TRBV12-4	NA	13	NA	CASSLTVEETQYF	TGTGCCAGCAGTTTGACGGTGGAAGAGACCCAGTACTTC
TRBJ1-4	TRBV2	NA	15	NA	CASTILTKSGEKLFF	TGTGCCAGCACTATTCTGACGAAGTCGGGTGAAAAACTGTTTTTT
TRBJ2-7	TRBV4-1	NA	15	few	CASSQRTADSYEQYF	TGCGCCAGCAGCCAAAGGACTGCTGACTCCTACGAGCAGTACTTC
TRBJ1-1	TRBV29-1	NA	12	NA	CSGGWRYTEAFF	TGCAGCGGGGGGTGGCGGTACACTGAAGCTTTCTTT
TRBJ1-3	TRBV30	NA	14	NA	CAWSVGGEGNTIYF	TGTGCCTGGAGTGTAGGAGGTGAAGGAAACACCATATATTTT
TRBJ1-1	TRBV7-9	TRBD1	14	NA	CASRSDREVAEAFF	TGTGCCAGCAGGTCGGACAGGGAGGTGGCTGAAGCTTTCTTT
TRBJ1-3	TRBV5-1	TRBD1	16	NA	CASSSTGSGSGNTIYF	TGCGCCAGCAGCTCGACAGGGTCGGGCTCTGGAAACACCATATATTTT
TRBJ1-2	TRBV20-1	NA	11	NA	CSAAADYGYTF	TGCAGTGCCGCGGCCGACTATGGCTACACCTTC
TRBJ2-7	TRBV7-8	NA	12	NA	CASSLTAYEQYF	TGTGCCAGCAGCTTAACAGCATACGAGCAGTACTTC
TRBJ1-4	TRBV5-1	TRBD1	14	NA	CASSSRGLGEKLFF	TGCGCCAGCAGTTCCAGGGGGCTGGGTGAAAAACTGTTTTTT
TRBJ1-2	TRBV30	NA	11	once	CAWSPGVGYTF	TGTGCCTGGAGCCCGGGGGTTGGCTACACCTTC
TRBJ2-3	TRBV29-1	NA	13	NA	CSSTTGILGTQYF	TGCAGCAGTACAACAGGGATCCTGGGTACGCAGTATTTT
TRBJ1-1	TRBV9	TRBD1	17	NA	CASSPRTGVTVDTEAFF	TGTGCCAGCAGCCCTCGGACAGGGGTGACCGTGGACACTGAAGCTTTCTTT
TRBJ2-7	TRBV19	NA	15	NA	CASSIRAGGPYEQYF	TGTGCCAGTAGTATTCGGGCAGGGGGGCCCTACGAGCAGTACTTC
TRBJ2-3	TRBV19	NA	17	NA	CASSIDLTGRGTDTQYF	TGTGCCAGTAGTATAGACCTTACAGGGAGAGGCACAGATACGCAGTATTTT
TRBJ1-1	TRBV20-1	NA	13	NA	CSASPGGDTEAFF	TGCAGTGCTAGTCCTGGGGGGGACACTGAAGCTTTCTTT
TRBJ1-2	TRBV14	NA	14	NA	CASSQAHRPYGYTF	TGTGCCAGCAGCCAAGCTCACAGACCCTATGGCTACACCTTC
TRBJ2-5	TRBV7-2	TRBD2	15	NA	CASSDPSGVRETQYF	TGTGCCAGCAGCGATCCTAGCGGGGTGAGGGAGACCCAGTACTTC
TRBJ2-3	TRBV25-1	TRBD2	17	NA	CASSEPPSGGGTDTQYF	TGTGCCAGCAGTGAACCCCCTAGCGGGGGGGGCACAGATACGCAGTATTTT
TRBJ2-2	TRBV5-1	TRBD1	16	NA	CASSGLGTGRTGELFF	TGCGCCAGCAGCGGGCTTGGGACAGGTCGTACCGGGGAGCTGTTTTTT
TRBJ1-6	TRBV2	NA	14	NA	CASSQMGGYSPLHF	TGTGCCAGCAGCCAGATGGGGGGATATTCACCCCTCCACTTT
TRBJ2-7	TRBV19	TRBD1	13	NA	CASSITRGYEQYF	TGTGCCAGTAGTATCACCAGGGGGTACGAGCAGTACTTC
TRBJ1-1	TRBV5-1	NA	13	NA	CASSFDGDTEAFF	TGCGCCAGCAGCTTTGATGGGGACACTGAAGCTTTCTTT
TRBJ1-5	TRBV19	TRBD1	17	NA	CASSIEGTGYSNQPQHF	TGTGCCAGTAGTATTGAGGGGACAGGTTATAGCAATCAGCCCCAGCATTTT
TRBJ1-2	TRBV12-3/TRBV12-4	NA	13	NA	CASSYRPRDGYTF	TGTGCCAGCAGTTACCGACCCAGGGATGGCTACACCTTC
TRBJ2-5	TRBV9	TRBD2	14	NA	CASSGLAAGETQYF	TGTGCCAGCAGCGGACTAGCGGCTGGTGAGACCCAGTACTTC
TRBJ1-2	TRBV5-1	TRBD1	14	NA	CASSLTGASVGYTF	TGCGCCAGCAGCTTGACAGGGGCTTCGGTAGGCTACACCTTC
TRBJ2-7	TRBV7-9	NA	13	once	CASSPSAAYEQYF	TGTGCCAGCAGCCCCTCCGCCGCCTACGAGCAGTACTTC
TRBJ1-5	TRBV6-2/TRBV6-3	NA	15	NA	CASSPTFVSNQPQHF	TGTGCCAGCAGCCCAACATTTGTTAGCAATCAGCCCCAGCATTTT
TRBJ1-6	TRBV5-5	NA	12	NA	CASSLNDSPLHF	TGTGCCAGCAGCTTGAACGATTCACCCCTCCACTTT
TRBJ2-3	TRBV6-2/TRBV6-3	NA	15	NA	CASSYVRLGTDTQYF	TGTGCCAGCAGTTATGTACGCTTGGGCACAGATACGCAGTATTTT
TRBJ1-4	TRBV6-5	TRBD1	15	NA	CASSYSQGALGKLFF	TGTGCCAGCAGTTACTCCCAGGGGGCACTTGGAAAACTGTTTTTT
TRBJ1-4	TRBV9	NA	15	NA	CASSQTDGHNEKLFF	TGTGCCAGCAGCCAGACGGACGGTCATAATGAAAAACTGTTTTTT
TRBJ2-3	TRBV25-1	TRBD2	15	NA	CALAIPSGGSDTQYF	TGTGCCCTAGCAATACCTAGCGGAGGGAGTGATACGCAGTATTTT
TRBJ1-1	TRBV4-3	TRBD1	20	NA	CASSQVSPVRTGGRRTEAFF	TGCGCCAGCAGCCAAGTTAGCCCAGTGCGAACAGGGGGCCGCCGCACTGAAGCTTTCTTT
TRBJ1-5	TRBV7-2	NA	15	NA	CASSLWNGGDQPQHF	TGTGCCAGCAGCTTATGGAATGGAGGGGATCAGCCCCAGCATTTT
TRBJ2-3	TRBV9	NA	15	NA	CASSVGVSGTDTQYF	TGTGCCAGCAGCGTAGGTGTGAGCGGCACAGATACGCAGTATTTT
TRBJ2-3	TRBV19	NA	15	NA	CASSGWAPNADTQYF	TGTGCCAGTAGTGGGTGGGCCCCAAACGCAGATACGCAGTATTTT
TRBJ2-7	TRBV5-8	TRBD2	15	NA	CASSLAGGVGYEQYF	TGTGCCAGCAGCTTGGCGGGGGGGGTCGGCTACGAGCAGTACTTC
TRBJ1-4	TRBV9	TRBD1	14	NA	CASSSDRGGEKLFF	TGTGCCAGCAGCTCGGACAGGGGAGGTGAAAAACTGTTTTTT
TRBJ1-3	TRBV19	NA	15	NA	CASSPDANSGNTIYF	TGTGCCAGTAGTCCTGATGCTAACTCTGGAAACACCATATATTTT
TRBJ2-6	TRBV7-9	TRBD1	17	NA	CASLPGTGISGANVLTF	TGTGCCAGCCTGCCCGGGACAGGGATCTCTGGGGCCAACGTCCTGACTTTC
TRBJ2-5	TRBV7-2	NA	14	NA	CASSLRGGGETQYF	TGTGCCAGCAGCTTAAGGGGGGGCGGAGAGACCCAGTACTTC